The rows below give T cell receptor beta chains drawn from one sample of a study of tumor and adjacent non-tumor tissue in lung cancer. TCRdb analysed the multiplex PCR reads with MiXCR anew, one entry per CDR3 protein. The table records some 70,000 distinct CDR3 sequences, about two thirds of them present only once. Sample: distant non-tumor lung tissue. The receptor source for this set is a woman aged 50 to 65 with non-small cell lung cancer. CDR3s include the opening cysteine and the closing phenylalanine or tryptophan. A D gene is named only where the DNA matches it firmly. Clone sizes are given selectively: once, few, many, or a class where the clone is expanded.

>TRBJ1-5|TRBV11-2|NA|NA
CASSLAGRGSQPQHF
TGTGCCAGTAGTTTAGCGGGCCGAGGCAGTCAGCCCCAGCATTTT
>TRBJ2-1|TRBV11-2|TRBD1|NA
CVSSSGQGNERFF
TGTGTCAGCAGCTCAGGACAGGGCAATGAGCGGTTCTTC
>TRBJ2-1|TRBV11-2|NA|NA
CARSPSGYKQFF
TGTGCCAGGAGCCCCTCCGGGTATAAGCAGTTCTTC
>TRBJ2-7|TRBV11-2|NA|once
CATSLESGGEQYF
TGTGCCACCAGCTTAGAGTCGGGGGGCGAGCAGTATTTC
>TRBJ1-2|TRBV11-1|TRBD1|NA
CVNSLDSGTGLYGYTF
TGTGTCAACAGCTTAGACAGCGGGACAGGCTTGTATGGCTACACCTTC
>TRBJ2-3|TRBV11-2|NA|NA
CASSLDETVTQYF
TGTGCCAGCAGTTTAGATGAGACAGTTACGCAGTATTTT
>TRBJ2-1|TRBV4-3|TRBD2|NA
CAGSQHLPRTSGSNGEQFF
TGCGCCGGCAGCCAGCATTTGCCCCGGACTAGCGGATCGAACGGTGAGCAGTTCTTC
>TRBJ2-7|TRBV5-5|TRBD2|many
CASSLEAGGYEQYF
TGTGCCAGCAGCTTGGAGGCGGGAGGCTACGAGCAGTACTTC
>TRBJ1-4|TRBV12-3/TRBV12-4|NA|NA
CTSMMTGENEKLFF
TGTACCAGCATGATGACAGGAGAGAATGAAAAACTGTTTTTT
>TRBJ2-1|TRBV11-1|NA|NA
CDSSSPMHAAYNEQLF
TGTGATAGCAGTTCACCGATGCATGCGGCTTACAATGAGCAGCTCTTC
>TRBJ2-5|TRBV28|NA|many
CASSRSMNQETQYF
TGTGCCAGCAGCCGCAGTATGAACCAAGAGACCCAGTACTTC
>TRBJ2-1|TRBV11-1|NA|NA
CVSRLGTNEQFF
TGTGTCAGCAGGCTAGGGACAAATGAACAGTTCTTC
>TRBJ1-6|TRBV28|NA|NA
CASSLRRSSLHF
TGTGCCAGCAGTTTGAGGAGATCATCCCTCCACTTT
>TRBJ2-1|TRBV5-6|TRBD1|NA
CACSADRGEIYDEQFF
TGTGCCTGCAGCGCCGACAGGGGGGAAATCTACGATGAACAGTTCTTC
>TRBJ2-1|TRBV11-2|NA|once
CASSRMILVGENEQFF
TGTGCCAGCAGCCGGATGATATTAGTGGGGGAGAATGAGCAGTTCTTC
>TRBJ2-1|TRBV6-2/TRBV6-3|TRBD2|NA
CVSSPILASGEEQFF
TGTGTCAGCAGCCCGATTCTGGCTAGCGGGGAGGAGCAGTTCTTC
>TRBJ2-7|TRBV20-1|TRBD2|NA
CRSELAGGTYEQYF
TGCAGGTCGGAACTAGCGGGAGGAACCTACGAGCAGTACTTC
>TRBJ1-6|TRBV4-3|NA|NA
CANSRQMGQYNSPLHF
TGCGCCAACAGCCGACAAATGGGACAATATAATTCACCCCTCCACTTT
>TRBJ2-5|TRBV10-2|TRBD2|NA
CSSTEISGTIQETQYF
TGCTCCAGCACTGAGATCTCTGGGACTATTCAAGAGACCCAGTACTTC
>TRBJ1-2|TRBV6-2/TRBV6-3|NA|many
CASSPHQSGGAYGYTF
TGTGCCAGCAGTCCCCATCAATCGGGAGGCGCTTATGGCTACACCTTC
>TRBJ2-3|TRBV29-1|NA|NA
CSADMLAPTDTQYF
TGCAGCGCTGATATGTTGGCCCCCACAGATACGCAGTATTTT
>TRBJ1-2|TRBV6-5|TRBD1|NA
CVSSCSSRWDRGTGYTF
TGTGTCAGCAGTTGCTCATCGCGCTGGGACAGGGGTACTGGCTACACCTTC
>TRBJ2-1|TRBV12-3/TRBV12-4|TRBD2|many
CASTGGGPHNEQFF
TGTGCCAGCACCGGGGGAGGGCCTCACAATGAGCAGTTCTTC
>TRBJ2-1|TRBV29-1|NA|many
CSVEDLYNEQFF
TGCAGCGTTGAAGATCTCTACAATGAGCAGTTCTTC
>TRBJ2-1|TRBV20-1|TRBD1|NA
CSATGQGYYNDQLF
TGCAGTGCTACCGGACAGGGCTACTACAATGATCAGTTATTC
>TRBJ1-2|TRBV5-6|NA|many
CASSLDGSPNYGYTF
TGTGCCAGCAGCTTGGATGGCAGCCCTAACTATGGCTACACCTTC
>TRBJ2-3|TRBV29-1|NA|many
CSVDRGRDTQYF
TGCAGCGTTGACCGTGGGCGGGATACGCAGTATTTT
>TRBJ2-2|TRBV4-1|TRBD2|NA
CAIRQQVRTSGNTGELFF
TGCGCCATCAGACAACAAGTTCGGACTAGCGGGAACACCGGGGAACTGTTTTTT
>TRBJ2-1|TRBV12-3/TRBV12-4|NA|NA
CASSFFGVGRLCEQFF
TGTGCAAGCAGTTTTTTCGGGGTAGGTCGGCTGTGTGAGCAGTTCTTC
>TRBJ1-2|TRBV6-2/TRBV6-3|NA|many
CASSYRGPATALPAFYGYTF
TGTGCCAGCAGTTACCGCGGCCCGGCGACAGCCCTCCCCGCGTTCTATGGCTACACCTTC
>TRBJ2-7|TRBV11-2|NA|NA
CASRTTYEQYF
TGTGCCAGCAGGACTACCTACGAGCAGTACTTC
>TRBJ2-2|TRBV6-5|NA|NA
CVSTLGGAGELLF
TGTGTCAGCACCCTCGGTGGGGCCGGGGAGCTGCTTTTT
>TRBJ1-5|TRBV20-1|NA|NA
CNASRDIANQSQHF
TGCAATGCTAGCCGGGATATAGCCAATCAGTCCCAGCATTTT
>TRBJ2-5|TRBV5-1|NA|NA
CASNPGQVETQYF
TGCGCCAGCAACCCGGGACAAGTAGAGACCCAGTACTTC
>TRBJ2-3|TRBV12-3/TRBV12-4|NA|NA
CASSQPTMSTVTQYF
TGTGCCAGCAGCCAACCGACTATGAGCACAGTTACGCAGTATTTT
>TRBJ2-6|TRBV28|NA|many
CASMSDSMSAGANVLTF
TGTGCCAGCATGTCAGACAGTATGTCTGCTGGGGCCAACGTCCTGACTTTC
>TRBJ1-5|TRBV12-3/TRBV12-4|NA|many
CASSFRGASNQPQHF
TGTGCCAGCAGTTTCCGGGGGGCAAGCAATCAGCCCCAGCATTTT
>TRBJ2-7|TRBV20-1|NA|many
CSARERLLGDYEQYF
TGCAGTGCTAGAGAACGACTATTGGGGGATTACGAGCAGTACTTC
>TRBJ2-1|TRBV4-1|NA|NA
CASSPNPGQVTHEQFF
TGCGCCAGCAGCCCTAACCCGGGACAAGTTACGCATGAGCAGTTCTTC
>TRBJ2-3|TRBV5-1|NA|NA
CANSRGSGSTDTQYF
TGCGCCAACAGTAGGGGCTCGGGTAGCACAGATACGCAGTATTTT
>TRBJ2-7|TRBV14|NA|NA
CASRETEPYEQYF
TGTGCCAGCAGGGAGACAGAACCCTACGAGCAGTACTTC
>TRBJ1-5|TRBV7-9|TRBD1|NA
CAGSSGQPEPQHF
TGTGCCGGCAGCTCGGGACAGCCAGAGCCCCAGCATTTT